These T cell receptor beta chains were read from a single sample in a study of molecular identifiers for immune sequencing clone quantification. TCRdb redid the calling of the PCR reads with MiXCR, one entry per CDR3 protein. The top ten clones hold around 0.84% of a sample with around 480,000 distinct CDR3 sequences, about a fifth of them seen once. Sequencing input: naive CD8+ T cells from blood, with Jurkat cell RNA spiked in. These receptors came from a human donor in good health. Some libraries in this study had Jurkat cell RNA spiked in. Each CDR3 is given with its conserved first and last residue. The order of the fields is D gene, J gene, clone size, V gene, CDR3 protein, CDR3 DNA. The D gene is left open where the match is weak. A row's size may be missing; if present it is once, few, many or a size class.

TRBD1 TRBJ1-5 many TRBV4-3 CASSPLQGADQPQHF TGCGCCAGCAGCCCTCTTCAGGGGGCGGATCAGCCCCAGCATTTT
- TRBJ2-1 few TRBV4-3 CASSQAWAGSEQFF TGCGCCAGCAGCCAAGCTTGGGCGGGATCTGAGCAGTTCTTC
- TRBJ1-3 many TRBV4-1 CASSQEIPAPGSGNTIYF TGCGCCAGCAGCCAAGAAATCCCAGCGCCAGGCTCTGGAAACACCATATATTTT
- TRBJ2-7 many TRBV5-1 CASSNPPYEQYF TGCGCCAGCAGCAACCCCCCCTACGAGCAGTACTTC
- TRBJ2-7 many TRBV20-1 CSARDYAGTYEQYF TGCAGTGCTAGAGATTACGCAGGCACCTACGAGCAGTACTTC
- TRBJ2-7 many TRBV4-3 CASSQDLQSQGSYEQYF TGCGCCAGCAGCCAAGATCTTCAGAGCCAAGGGTCCTACGAGCAGTACTTC
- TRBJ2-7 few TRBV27 CASSLSSTSYEQYF TGTGCCAGCAGTTTATCCAGCACCAGCTACGAGCAGTACTTC
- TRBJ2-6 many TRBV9 CASSENSGANVLTF TGTGCCAGCAGTGAGAACTCTGGGGCCAACGTCCTGACTTTC
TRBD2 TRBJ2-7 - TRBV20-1 CCARPLAGGTYEQYF TGCTGTGCTAGACCCCTAGCGGGAGGTACCTACGAGCAGTACTTC
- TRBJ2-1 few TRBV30 CAWSVGLVRYNEQFF TGTGCCTGGAGTGTAGGTCTAGTCAGATACAATGAGCAGTTCTTC
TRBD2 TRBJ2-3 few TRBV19 CASSITSGSLNTQYF TGTGCCAGTAGTATTACTAGCGGGAGTTTAAATACGCAGTATTTT
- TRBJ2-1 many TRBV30 CAWSVHSQSNEQFF TGTGCCTGGAGTGTACATTCTCAGTCTAATGAGCAGTTCTTC
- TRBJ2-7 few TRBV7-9 CASSSPLLHEQYF TGTGCCAGCAGCTCCCCCCTTCTCCACGAGCAGTACTTC
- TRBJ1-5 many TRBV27 CASSLGPYQPQHF TGTGCCAGCAGTTTAGGACCCTATCAGCCCCAGCATTTT